The 10 T cell receptor beta chains below all came from one sample that was sequenced in a study of T cell responses to AZD1222 COVID-19 vaccine. Method: immunoSEQ multiplex PCR; TCRdb's copy keeps in-frame clones and lacks some. The sample comprises 160,000 or so clones, approximately 90% of which are singletons, and around 0.99% rests with the top ten. This specimen was peripheral blood, taken 28 days after the second AZD1222 dose. These receptors were obtained from an adult who received the AZD1222 COVID-19 vaccine.

This clone came up a few times. The V call is TRBV27, the J call TRBJ1-1; 8 nucleotides match TRBD1. Germline assignment: CDR1 MNHEY and CDR2 SMNVEV (reference sequence). The CDR3 covers 14 residues. J gave up 6 bases and V 3 bases, and 6 bases lay outside the gene matches. CDR3 loop: CASSLDRVRAEAFF. DNA for the CDR3: TGTGCCAGCAGTTTGGACAGGGTTAGGGCTGAAGCTTTCTTT.

This chain joins TRBV5-1 and TRBJ1-1, with TRBD1 matching 7 bases. Germline V CDR1 and CDR2: SGHRS, YFSETQ. The V segment lost 3 bases and the J segment 1 base; nucleotides outside the gene matches: 6. This CDR3 contains 15 residues. CDR3 DNA sequence: TGCGCCAGCAGCTCTGAGACAGGGCGGAACACTGAAGCTTTCTTT. Translation: CASSSETGRNTEAFF.

The V and J genes are TRBV5-1 and TRBJ2-1; TRBD2 matches at 11 bases. The germline V gene encodes CDR1 SGHRS and CDR2 YFSETQ. V shed 4 bases and J 4 bases; nucleotides not matched to a gene: 4. This CDR3 is built from 15 residues. The CDR3 DNA sequence: TGCGCCAGCAGCCCGGGACTAGCGGATTACAATGAGCAGTTCTTC. It translates to CASSPGLADYNEQFF.

The chain couples TRBV21-1 to TRBJ2-1; the table gives TRBD1 as D, unverified against the DNA. TRBV21-1 is a pseudogene. The CDR3 covers 17 residues. CDR3 in DNA: TGTGCCAGCAGCCTAACCAACAGGGGCGGTACATACAATGAGCAGTTCTTC. Protein sequence: CASSLTNRGGTYNEQFF.

This chain links TRBV7-3 with TRBJ1-1, with D hard to call. CDR3 length: 13 residues. Trimming shortened V by 4 bases and J by 1 base, and 7 bases separated the two germline ends. Germline values: CDR1 SGHTA, CDR2 FQGTGA. The CDR3 DNA reads as TGTGCCAGCAGCTCGGGCCCGAACACTGAAGCTTTCTTT. Amino acid sequence: CASSSGPNTEAFF. Drawing the rest from reference TRBV7-3 and TRBJ1-1, the complete variable domain is GAGVSQTPSNKVTEKGKYVELRCDPISGHTALYWYRQSLGQGPEFLIYFQGTGAADDSGLPNDRFFAVRPEGSVSTLKIQRTERGDSAVYLCASSSGPNTEAFFGQGTRLTVV.

The chain has TRBV18 and TRBJ2-7; no clear D gene. Germline assignment: CDR1 KGHSH and CDR2 LQKENI. The V end was cut by 1 base, the J end by 2 bases, with 9 bases between. The CDR3 has 14 amino acids. The CDR3 region has the DNA TGTGCCAGCTCACCACAGCACAGCACCTACGAGCAGTACTTC. This codes for CASSPQHSTYEQYF. The entire variable domain, with the rest obtained from reference TRBV18 and TRBJ2-7, is as follows: NAGVMQNPRHLVRRRGQEARLRCSPMKGHSHVYWYRQLPEEGLKFMVYLQKENIIDESGMPKERFSAEFPKEGPSILRIQQVVRGDSAAYFCASSPQHSTYEQYFGPGTRLTVT.

CDR3 nucleotides: TGCGCCAGCAGCTTGGGTCAGGGGGTTTCGGAAAAACTGTTTTTT. Amino acid sequence: CASSLGQGVSEKLFF. The rearrangement joins TRBV5-1 to TRBJ1-4; TRBD1 aligns across 7 bases. The V gene end was trimmed by 0 bases and the J gene end by 8 bases; junction bases not matched to a gene: 7. Germline V gives CDR1 SGHRS, CDR2 YFSETQ. The CDR3 is 15 amino acids.

The rearrangement joins TRBV19 to TRBJ1-1; 7 nucleotides match TRBD1. V shed 7 bases, J shed 2 bases, and the junction held 10 bases outside the gene matches. Germline V lookup: CDR1 LNHDA, CDR2 SQIVND (reference sequence). This CDR3 comprises 15 residues. CDR3 amino acids: CASTLLSGGNTEAFF. Here the CDR3 DNA reads TGTGCCAGTACCCTCCTCTCAGGGGGTAACACTGAAGCTTTCTTT.

This clone came up once. This chain uses TRBV4-1 with TRBJ1-2; no clear D gene. Trimming removed 0 bases from V and 4 bases from J, with 12 bases in between. CDR1 MGHRA and CDR2 YSYEKL come from the germline V gene. This CDR3 is 15 amino acids long. The CDR3 here is CASSQDSEGAYGYTF. CDR3 in DNA: TGCGCCAGCAGCCAAGATAGTGAGGGAGCCTATGGCTACACCTTC.

The chain recombines TRBV6-5 with TRBJ2-2; D is perhaps TRBD2 (5 bases). Germline values: CDR1 MNHEY, CDR2 SVGAGI. The CDR3 is 16 amino acids. V was pared by 0 bases and J by 2 bases, with 10 bases between. The CDR3 here is CASSYSRAPNTGELFF. CDR3 sequence (DNA): TGTGCCAGCAGTTACTCGAGGGCCCCTAACACCGGGGAGCTGTTTTTT.